Given below is one T cell receptor beta chain in context. Its antigen specificity is not known. No much larger clone exists at a distance of one base, and base qualities are not known. Amplification of TCR beta CDR3 regions was carried out from RNA transcripts. The first round of RT-PCR for the TCR CDR3 was performed with the HTBI primer set and the Qiagen OneStep RT-PCR kit. A second multiplex PCR round built the libraries, followed by size selection and purification. Sequencing of the libraries was done on an Illumina HiSeq2000 using paired-end 100 bp reads. As for the original processing: SOAPnuke was used to process the raw data, removing reads that contained adapters or uncalled bases, had a mean Phred below 15, or lacked an exact match to the constant primer or identifier. High-quality paired reads were merged using COPE v1.2.5, and each unique nucleotide sequence was defined as a clonotype. MiTCR v1.1 was used to align clonotypes to the IMGT TRBV, TRBD and TRBJ reference segments. Only V-J combinations with frequency above 0.0001, covering about 99% of repertoires, were analysed. A TCS score was defined as the ratio of F50 (clonal expansion) to E x V (chaos), with BLOSUM62-based TCRdist applied between CDR3 peptides within each V-J. Welch's t-statistics and random forest reduced 500 to 650 V-J features to 13, which were used in a naive Bayes classifier (R e1071). In-frame beta chains were kept once TCRdb had trimmed the public reads at Q25 with fastp and called clones with MiXCR. For every CDR3 protein sequence, its rows merge into one entry that carries the most common genes and DNA. The V and J calls come from TCRdb's annotation, not from the publication. In all, the sample holds approximately 690,000 distinct CDR3 sequences, and less than 25% of those were seen once. The ten largest clones represent 30% to 40% of the sample.

This sample was taken from a study of T cells in Graves' hyperthyroidism and ophthalmopathy (dated by TCRdb to between 2019 and 2020). With regard to the full study: Peripheral blood samples were taken at the time of initial diagnosis, prior to any treatment. To identify distinguishing TCR V-J signatures, a discovery cohort of 95 to 100 patients was used, comprising 40 to 45 with Graves' ophthalmopathy and around 60 with stable Graves' hyperthyroidism. Whether ophthalmopathy could be predicted prospectively was tested in an independent validation cohort made up of 18 hyperthyroidism patients plus 17 patients who later progressed to ophthalmopathy. The roughly 100 discovery patients were divided at random into training and test sets in a 7:3 ratio. The study also compared thyroid tissue and blood T-cell repertoires from several Graves' hyperthyroidism patients. After blood sampling, hyperthyroidism patients were treated with methimazole at a starting dose of 30 mg daily, and ophthalmopathy patients were treated with high-dose intravenous methylprednisolone. According to the paper, TCR Vbeta CDR3 sequencing was carried out on 135 peripheral blood samples, which came from under 50 ophthalmopathy, roughly 75 hyperthyroidism and approximately 17 progressor patients. General study outcomes and caveats: In validation, progression to ophthalmopathy was predicted by the model with 70% to 71% sensitivity and approximately 78% specificity, a median of approximately 6.5 months before onset. Sample size was not statistically predetermined, and blinding of investigators to group allocation was not performed. Most expanded thyroid clonotypes (frequency above 0.001) were also found in blood, which suggests that blood repertoires may mirror thyroid immune responses. Ophthalmopathy was separated from stable hyperthyroidism by a 13 V-J signature model, with 87.88% sensitivity and roughly 81% specificity obtained in cross-validation and 80%/75% obtained in testing.

Ophthalmopathy patients had moderately to severely active disease, with a Clinical Activity Score of 3 or more, a NOSPECS grade of 4 or more, and a disease duration of less than 3 months. The study excluded patients with uncontrolled infections, other autoimmune diseases, pregnancy or lactation. Diagnoses were based on clinical symptoms, serum thyroxine and TRAb, thyroid ultrasound and orbital computed tomography. PBMCs were isolated from 7.5 to 10 ml of fresh peripheral blood by Ficoll-Paque density gradient centrifugation. Total RNA was extracted with Trizol reagent, and quality was checked on an Agilent 2100 Bioanalyzer. Sequenced sample: blood. The TCR was taken from a young man with Graves' ophthalmopathy.

The CDR3 loop reads CASSVGPLHYF. The DNA sequence is TGTGCCAGCAGCGTAGGACCGCTCCATTATTTT. The chain couples TRBV14 to TRBJ1-3; confidence is insufficient to name the D gene. CDR1 and CDR2 (SGHDN, FVKESK) derive from the germline V gene. V is pared back by 5 bases and J by 16 bases, with 15 bases lying between the germline termini. There are 11 amino acids in the CDR3, from cysteine to phenylalanine inclusive. The retained sequence is limited to the CDR3, 33 bases, with the frame set at the first base.